This T cell receptor (beta chain) was recorded in a study of shared clonotypes between healthy human individuals. Notes on the study in general: Generally, naive subsets came out with larger estimated richness than memory subsets.

Sorted subsets were amplified in replicate PCRs using 200 to 250 ng DNA, roughly 30,000 T cell genomes. Only in-frame clones appear in the TCRdb table, and some are missing; sequencing was by immunoSEQ multiplex PCR. Altogether around 2.1 million clones are present, 90% to 96% being singletons, with the ten largest covering around 0.13%. Germline CDR1 SGHRS, CDR2 YFSETQ. The CDR3 is 15 residues long. V lost 1 base, J lost 2 bases, and 13 bases lay in between. Investigators divided CD4+ cells into CD45RA+ naive and CD45RA-negative memory subsets. As regards this clone: The antigen is unknown.

The source is a man aged 18 to 30 in good health. The chain joins TRBV5-1 to TRBJ2-7; D uncertain. The specimen was naive CD4+ T cells sorted from blood. Subset indicated: CD45RA+ positively selected. This CDR3 is CASSLSAGEPYEQYF. DNA of the CDR3: TGCGCCAGCAGCTTGTCGGCAGGCGAGCCCTACGAGCAGTACTTC.